Shown below are 27 T cell receptor beta chains from a single sample sequenced in a study of cytomegalovirus exposure and HLA in healthy donors. PCR used 60 Vbeta primers and 13 Jbeta primers. The repertoire was sequenced with immunoSEQ multiplex PCR; TCRdb's copy has only in-frame clones and lacks some. Its table lists 40,000 or so clones. Specimen: PBMCs. These receptor sequences come from a male donor in good health and CMV-seronegative.

The chain combines TRBV27 with TRBJ2-1, with 12 bases aligning to TRBD2. V lost 5 bases, J lost 2 bases, and 7 bases stayed unmatched. Germline V lookup: CDR1 MNHEY, CDR2 SMNVEV (reference sequence). The CDR3 is 17 amino acids. CDR3 DNA sequence: TGTGCCAGCAGTCCGTTCCCTAGCGGGGGGGCCTACAATGAGCAGTTCTTC. Protein: CASSPFPSGGAYNEQFF.

The chain is built from TRBV5-5 and TRBJ2-1; D gene uncertain. Germline values: CDR1 SGHKS, CDR2 YYEKEE (reference sequence). Trimming pared 1 base from V and 4 bases from J, leaving 12 bases between. The CDR3 covers 15 residues. The CDR3 loop is CASSLSPWLYNEQFF. The CDR3 DNA is TGTGCCAGCAGCTTGAGTCCCTGGCTTTACAATGAGCAGTTCTTC.

V is TRBV25-1 and J is TRBJ1-2; D unresolved. CDR1 is MGHDK and CDR2 is SYGVNS in the germline V gene. Trimming left V 4 bases short and J 3 bases short, with 9 bases between. This CDR3 has 13 amino acids. The CDR3 DNA is TGTGCCAGCAGTGGAGGTCCCTACTATGGCTACACCTTC. Translating it yields CASSGGPYYGYTF.

The V gene is TRBV27, the J gene TRBJ2-2; 9 nucleotides line up with TRBD2. The CDR3 runs to 15 residues. The germline CDR1 and CDR2 sequences are MNHEY and SMNVEV (reference sequence). V lost 6 bases and J lost 1; bases outside the gene matches: 3. The CDR3 nucleotides read TGTGCCAGCAGCCCACTAGCGGGGAACACCGGGGAGCTGTTTTTT. It encodes CASSPLAGNTGELFF.

The genes are TRBV5-1 and TRBJ2-5; 9 nucleotides align to TRBD1. V shed 5 bases and J 4 bases; nucleotides not matched to a gene: 6. CDR1 and CDR2 from the germline V gene are SGHRS and YFSETQ. The CDR3 runs 14 residues. The DNA of the CDR3 is TGCGCCAGCAGGAACCAGGGACAGGGAGAGACCCAGTACTTC. Residues: CASRNQGQGETQYF.

The genes are TRBV5-1 and TRBJ2-4; the D gene is possibly TRBD1 (6 bases). Germline V lookup: CDR1 SGHRS, CDR2 YFSETQ. This CDR3 has 16 amino acids. Trimming cost V 0 bases and J 2 bases, with 12 bases left between them. The CDR3 DNA sequence: TGCGCCAGCAGCTTGGTGGCAGGGGATTCCAAAAACATTCAGTACTTC. Its translation is CASSLVAGDSKNIQYF.

The chain recombines TRBV27 with TRBJ2-6, with D maybe TRBD2 (5 bases). The CDR3 is made up of 16 amino acids. Germline-derived CDR1 and CDR2 are MNHEY and SMNVEV (reference sequence). V was clipped by 5 bases and J by 0 bases, with 11 bases between them. CDR3 sequence (DNA): TGTGCCAGCAGTCGATCAGGAGGCTCTGGGGCCAACGTCCTGACTTTC. This translates into CASSRSGGSGANVLTF.

This rearrangement joins TRBV2 to TRBJ1-4; D not certain. The CDR3 contains 12 residues. The V gene's germline CDR1 is SNHLY and CDR2 FYNNEI. The V end was cut by 0 bases, the J end by 8 bases, with 4 bases between. The DNA for the CDR3 is TGTGCCAGCAGTGAAGCGGGCGAAAAACTGTTTTTT. This translates into CASSEAGEKLFF. Supplemented by reference TRBV2 and TRBJ1-4, the full variable domain reads EPEVTQTPSHQVTQMGQEVILRCVPISNHLYFYWYRQILGQKVEFLVSFYNNEISEKSEIFDDQFSVERPDGSNFTLKIRSTKLEDSAMYFCASSEAGEKLFFGSGTQLSVL.

The chain links TRBV5-6 to TRBJ1-4; D is unresolved. Germline V gene lookup returns CDR1 SGHDT and CDR2 YYEEEE. This CDR3 is built from 14 residues. Trimming pared 4 bases from V and 0 bases from J, leaving 7 bases between. CDR3 in amino acids: CASSVAATNEKLFF. The CDR3 DNA reads as TGTGCCAGCAGCGTAGCAGCAACTAATGAAAAACTGTTTTTT.

The chain employs TRBV18 and TRBJ2-1; the match to TRBD1 covers 7 bases. Germline-derived CDR1 and CDR2 are KGHSH and LQKENI. The CDR3 length is 18 residues. The ends lost 3 bases at V and 0 bases at J; junction bases unmatched: 11. The CDR3, as DNA: TGTGCCAGCTCACCGGGACAGATAACCGTTATCTCCTACAATGAGCAGTTCTTC. Translated: CASSPGQITVISYNEQFF.

The V call is TRBV29-1, the J call TRBJ2-7; weak D call: TRBD1 (5 bases). Germline V lookup: CDR1 SQVTM, CDR2 ANQGSEA. The CDR3 spans 13 residues. V was cut by 4 bases and J by 2 bases, with 12 bases left in between. This CDR3 reads CSVGTFDAYEQYF. The CDR3 bases are TGCAGCGTTGGGACATTCGATGCCTACGAGCAGTACTTC.

V gene TRBV25-1 combines with J gene TRBJ2-1, with 9 nucleotides matching TRBD1. Trimming at V came to 2 bases and at J to 0 bases, leaving 2 bases not matched to a gene. CDR3 length: 16 amino acids. CDR1 and CDR2 from the germline V gene are MGHDK and SYGVNS. CDR3 loop: CASSEGTGRSYNEQFF. The CDR3 DNA reads as TGTGCCAGCAGTGAAGGGACAGGGCGCTCCTACAATGAGCAGTTCTTC. The whole variable domain, remainder taken from reference TRBV25-1 and TRBJ2-1, is EADIYQTPRYLVIGTGKKITLECSQTMGHDKMYWYQQDPGMELHLIHYSYGVNSTEKGDLSSESTVSRIRTEHFPLTLESARPSHTSQYLCASSEGTGRSYNEQFFGPGTRLTVL.

CDR3 amino acids: CASTGGYYGYTF. The CDR3 DNA reads TGTGCCAGCACGGGGGGGTACTATGGCTACACCTTC. This rearrangement joins TRBV5-6 to TRBJ1-2, with D tentatively TRBD1 (5 bases). Trimming stripped 6 bases from V and 3 bases from J, with 9 bases between. Germline V lookup: CDR1 SGHDT, CDR2 YYEEEE. This CDR3 spans 12 amino acids.

The chain couples TRBV7-2 to TRBJ1-6; D unclear. Germline V CDR1 and CDR2: SGHTA, FQGNSA. The CDR3 has 15 amino acids. The germline V and J ends were trimmed by 0 bases and 0 bases, with 3 bases remaining between them. CDR3 residues: CASSLASSYNSPLHF. The CDR3, as DNA: TGTGCCAGCAGCTTAGCGAGCTCCTATAATTCACCCCTCCACTTT.

The rearrangement links TRBV4-1 to TRBJ2-5, with 9 bases aligning to TRBD1. The ends lost 2 bases at V and 0 bases at J; junction bases unmatched: 7. Looked up from germline, CDR1 is MGHRA and CDR2 is YSYEKL. This CDR3 region has 17 residues. The CDR3 loop reads CASSQPRDRAYQETQYF. The CDR3 nucleotides read TGCGCCAGCAGCCAACCCCGGGACAGGGCGTACCAAGAGACCCAGTACTTC.

The chain has TRBV9 and TRBJ2-7, with a possible D match to TRBD2 (5 bases). From germline, CDR1 is SGDLS and CDR2 YYNGEE. Trimming left V 0 bases short and J 3 bases short, with 10 bases between. This CDR3 is built from 14 residues. This CDR3 reads CASSVGAEDYEQYF. The CDR3 region has the DNA TGTGCCAGCAGCGTAGGAGCGGAGGACTACGAGCAGTACTTC.

The chain carries TRBV25-1 and TRBJ1-1; perhaps TRBD1 as D (5 bases). V shed 1 base and J shed 1 base, with 10 bases lying between them. Germline CDR1 MGHDK, CDR2 SYGVNS. CDR3 size: 15 residues. CDR3 in amino acids: CASSESARANTEAFF. As DNA, the CDR3 is TGTGCCAGCAGTGAATCAGCCAGGGCGAACACTGAAGCTTTCTTT.

This rearrangement joins TRBV15 to TRBJ2-2; 9 nucleotides match TRBD1. Germline values: CDR1 LNHNV, CDR2 YYDKDF (reference sequence). V dropped 6 bases and J dropped 6; count of bases not matched to a gene: 11. The CDR3 runs 16 residues. CDR3 DNA sequence: TGTGCCACCAGGGAGCCGGGACAGGGTTTCGCCGGGGAGCTGTTTTTT. Protein product: CATREPGQGFAGELFF.

The genes are TRBV30 and TRBJ2-3; D may be TRBD1 (6 bases). The CDR3 totals 15 residues. V was clipped by 4 bases and J by 5 bases, with 19 bases between them. In germline, CDR1 is GTSNPN, CDR2 SVGIG (reference sequence). In DNA form, the CDR3 reads TGTGCCTGGACAGGCAGGGGTACCCGGGGAGATACGCAGTATTTT. It codes for CAWTGRGTRGDTQYF.

The rearrangement links TRBV7-9 to TRBJ1-1; TRBD1 is a possible D gene (6 bases). The germline V gene encodes CDR1 SEHNR and CDR2 FQNEAQ (reference sequence). The V gene lost 2 bases and the J gene lost 3 bases, with 16 bases spanning the gap. The CDR3 sequence is 16 residues long. The CDR3 DNA reads TGTGCCAGCAGCTTAAACAGGGTCCTTTCGCACACTGAAGCTTTCTTT. Translated, it gives CASSLNRVLSHTEAFF.

This chain joins TRBV4-1 and TRBJ1-5; 8 bases map to TRBD1. V was pared by 4 bases and J by 6 bases, with 8 bases of the junction left unmatched. The length of the CDR3 is 15 residues. The germline V gene has CDR1 MGHRA and CDR2 YSYEKL. The CDR3 DNA follows: TGCGCCAGCAGCCGAGCGACAGGGGAGGTTCAGCCCCAGCATTTT. The encoded protein is CASSRATGEVQPQHF.

The chain uses TRBV6-1 and TRBJ1-1, with D possibly being TRBD1 (6 bases). Between the trimmed V and J ends, which lost 6 bases and 0 bases, there was a span of 11 bases. The CDR3 sequence is 14 residues long. Germline CDR1 reads MNHNS; CDR2 reads SASEGT. CDR3 nucleotide sequence: TGTGCCAGCAGAGACAGGCTGATGAACACTGAAGCTTTCTTT. Its protein product is CASRDRLMNTEAFF.

The rearrangement links TRBV6-1 to TRBJ1-1; TRBD1 might be the D (5 bases). V gave up 1 base and J gave up 1 base, with 13 bases separating them. Germline loops: CDR1 MNHNS, CDR2 SASEGT. The CDR3 has 16 amino acids. The CDR3 coding sequence is TGTGCCAGCAGTGAAGGTTGGGGCAGCGCGAACACTGAAGCTTTCTTT. Protein: CASSEGWGSANTEAFF.

This chain links TRBV9 with TRBJ2-7; the match to TRBD1 covers 10 bases. Germline CDR1 reads SGDLS; CDR2 reads YYNGEE. V lost 4 bases and J lost 6; bases outside the gene matches: 16. The CDR3 consists of 17 residues. The CDR3 spells CASSSLPTGQGNGEQYF. The CDR3 DNA reads TGTGCCAGCAGCTCCCTACCCACGGGACAGGGGAACGGCGAGCAGTACTTC.

DNA of the CDR3: TGTGCCACCAGCAGGGATTACAGTATTCAGCCCCAGCATTTT. It specifies CATSRDYSIQPQHF. The chain couples TRBV15 to TRBJ1-5; no reliable D call. CDR3 length equals 14 residues. V was cut by 3 bases and J by 6 bases, with 12 bases left in between. Germline-derived CDR1 and CDR2 are LNHNV and YYDKDF (reference sequence).

J is TRBJ2-5 and V is TRBV25-1; TRBD1 might be the D (6 bases). The germline gives CDR1 MGHDK, CDR2 SYGVNS. The V and J ends lost 5 bases and 6 bases respectively, with 13 bases between them. This CDR3 spans 13 amino acids. The CDR3 loop is CASSTDSGQTQYF. The DNA for the CDR3 is TGTGCCAGCAGTACGGACAGTGGGCAGACCCAGTACTTC.

CDR3 coding DNA: TGTGCCAGCAGCGTAGGCTCGGGGGATCCTAATACGCAGTATTTT. This encodes CASSVGSGDPNTQYF. The chain employs TRBV9 and TRBJ2-3, with D perhaps TRBD2 (6 bases). V shed 0 bases and J shed 7 bases, with 15 bases lying between them. This CDR3 comprises 15 residues. Germline V CDR1 and CDR2: SGDLS, YYNGEE.